This passage covers 25 T cell receptor beta chains from one sample sequenced in a study of shared clonotypes between healthy human individuals. Sequencing was performed with immunoSEQ multiplex PCR; in TCRdb, only in-frame clones are kept and a portion is missing. The repertoire holds millions of clones, with approximately 90% as singletons. Sequencing was performed on naive CD4+ T cells sorted from blood. The subset: CD45RA+ positively selected. The receptors come from a man in his late teens or twenties in good health.

J is TRBJ1-6 and V is TRBV5-1; D remains ambiguous. The V end lost 0 bases, the J end lost 8 bases, and 15 bases lay between the germline ends. The CDR3 totals 16 residues. Germline CDR1 reads SGHRS; CDR2 reads YFSETQ. CDR3 bases: TGCGCCAGCAGCTTGGCCGGAGCAGGCACGCATTCACCCCTCCACTTT. It yields the protein CASSLAGAGTHSPLHF.

The chain links TRBV19 to TRBJ2-7; TRBD1 aligns across 12 bases. J gave up 6 bases and V 2 bases, and 11 bases lay outside the gene matches. CDR1 and CDR2 from the germline V gene are LNHDA and SQIVND (reference sequence). This CDR3 is built from 17 residues. CDR3: CASSIIGTGGATGEQYF. The CDR3 DNA reads as TGTGCCAGTAGTATAATTGGGACAGGGGGCGCGACGGGCGAGCAGTACTTC.

J is TRBJ2-1 and V is TRBV19; D gene ambiguous. Trimming removed 4 bases at V and 10 bases at J, with 11 bases between. Per the germline V gene, CDR1 is LNHDA and CDR2 is SQIVND (reference sequence). This CDR3 comprises 12 residues. The CDR3 DNA reads TGTGCCAGTAGTAAACGACCGGCGGAGCAGTTCTTC. It yields the protein CASSKRPAEQFF.

This chain connects TRBV6-5 to TRBJ2-7, with 9 bases lining up with TRBD2. Trimming cost V 5 bases and J 4 bases; bases outside gene matches: 9. The CDR3 has 15 amino acids. Germline V lookup: CDR1 MNHEY, CDR2 SVGAGI. CDR3 amino acids: CASSPTGTSFYEQYF. The CDR3 DNA is TGTGCCAGCAGTCCTACCGGGACTAGCTTTTACGAGCAGTACTTC.

The chain links TRBV7-2 to TRBJ2-1; D may be TRBD1 (5 bases). V lost 3 bases and J 0 bases, leaving 21 bases between the germline ends. The CDR3 contains 19 residues. Germline loops: CDR1 SGHTA, CDR2 FQGNSA. Written as DNA, the CDR3 is TGTGCCAGCAGCTTCTCAAGGGTTAGTGGAAGGGGCTCCTACAATGAGCAGTTCTTC. It is translated as CASSFSRVSGRGSYNEQFF. Complete variable domain (other parts from reference TRBV7-2 and TRBJ2-1): GAGVSQSPSNKVTEKGKDVELRCDPISGHTALYWYRQSLGQGLEFLIYFQGNSAPDKSGLPSDRFSAERTGGSVSTLTIQRTQQEDSAVYLCASSFSRVSGRGSYNEQFFGPGTRLTVL.

The chain is built from TRBV7-2 and TRBJ1-2; maybe TRBD1 (5 bases). This CDR3 is 15 amino acids long. Trimming took off 5 bases at V and 8 bases at J, with 21 bases between the two ends. The V gene's germline CDR1 is SGHTA and CDR2 FQGNSA. CDR3 DNA: TGTGCCAGCAGCCCGACCGCGGGTCTCTCAGGGGGCTACACCTTC. Amino acids: CASSPTAGLSGGYTF.

V and J are TRBV25-1 and TRBJ1-3; D might be TRBD1 (6 bases). Germline assignment: CDR1 MGHDK and CDR2 SYGVNS. The CDR3 spans 14 residues. Between the trimmed V and J ends, which lost 5 bases and 2 bases, there was a span of 10 bases. As DNA, the CDR3 is TGTGCCAGCAGTAGGACAGAAACTGGAAACACCATATATTTT. This sequence encodes CASSRTETGNTIYF. Based on the CDR3 plus reference TRBV25-1 and TRBJ1-3, the full variable domain is EADIYQTPRYLVIGTGKKITLECSQTMGHDKMYWYQQDPGMELHLIHYSYGVNSTEKGDLSSESTVSRIRTEHFPLTLESARPSHTSQYLCASSRTETGNTIYFGEGSWLTVV.

This chain connects TRBV13 to TRBJ2-7; D is unresolved. The V gene's germline CDR1 is PRHDT and CDR2 FYEKMQ (reference sequence). The CDR3 is 14 residues long. The V gene lost 2 bases and the J gene lost 1 base, with 9 bases spanning the gap. CDR3 protein: CASSLKGKSYEQYF. In nucleotides, the CDR3 is TGTGCCAGCAGCTTAAAAGGGAAGTCCTACGAGCAGTACTTC.

This clone was observed a single time. The rearrangement links TRBV7-3 to TRBJ1-1, with 8 bases fitting TRBD1. The CDR3 is 15 residues long. The junction had 9 bases not matched to a gene; V was cut back by 5 bases and J by 4 bases. Germline V gene lookup returns CDR1 SGHTA and CDR2 FQGTGA. DNA of the CDR3: TGTGCCAGCAGCCCCACCGGACAGGGTGGCACTGAAGCTTTCTTT. It translates to CASSPTGQGGTEAFF.

This clone was detected once. The chain combines TRBV10-1 with TRBJ2-3, with D unresolved. Trimming removed 3 bases at V and 6 bases at J, with 13 bases between. The germline V gene has CDR1 WNHNN and CDR2 SYGVQD (reference sequence). The CDR3 has 14 amino acids. As DNA, the CDR3 is TGCGCCAGCAGTGAAAGGTTCCTCTGGGATACGCAGTATTTT. Amino acids: CASSERFLWDTQYF.

The CDR3 loop reads CASSPRNNRYNEQFF. The CDR3 region has the DNA TGTGCCAGCTCACCAAGGAACAACAGGTACAATGAGCAGTTCTTC. The V gene is TRBV18, the J gene TRBJ2-1; a weak D match, TRBD1 (5 bases). The germline V gene encodes CDR1 KGHSH and CDR2 LQKENI. This CDR3 is 15 amino acids long. The V end was cut by 2 bases, the J end by 4 bases, with 12 bases between.

A word on this clone: Germline is not matched at one junction end, which may reflect a read error. This rearrangement joins TRBV7-7 to TRBJ2-2; the D gene is possibly TRBD1 (6 bases). Germline CDR1 SSHAT, CDR2 FNYEAQ (reference sequence). CDR3 length: 16 amino acids. The CDR3 coding sequence is TGTGCTAGCAGTTTCTTAAGGGGGACGGACACCGGGGAGCTGTTTTTT. Protein product: CASSFLRGTDTGELFF.

The chain employs TRBV14 and TRBJ1-4, with TRBD1 identical over 9 bases. Losses at the gene ends were 6 bases for V and 8 bases for J; bases not matched to a gene: 7. The CDR3 covers 14 residues. CDR1 and CDR2 from the germline V gene are SGHDN and FVKESK. The chain's CDR3 is CASSEGQGPEKLFF. In DNA, the CDR3 is TGTGCCAGCAGTGAAGGACAGGGGCCCGAAAAACTGTTTTTT.

The rearrangement links TRBV7-2 to TRBJ1-5; D is perhaps TRBD1 (5 bases). Between the trimmed V and J ends, which lost 5 bases and 5 bases, there was a span of 10 bases. The CDR3 totals 13 residues. CDR1 and CDR2 from the germline V gene are SGHTA and FQGNSA. The CDR3 DNA sequence: TGTGCCAGCAGCGTAAGGGGAGATCAGCCCCAGCATTTT. It specifies CASSVRGDQPQHF.

This rearrangement joins TRBV18 to TRBJ1-1; a possible D gene is TRBD1 (5 bases). In germline, CDR1 is KGHSH, CDR2 LQKENI. The CDR3 extends over 17 amino acids. V dropped 4 bases and J dropped 4 bases, with 22 bases sitting between them. The CDR3 region has the DNA TGTGCCAGCTCACTTGTTAGTTCGGGACTGGGGGTCACTGAAGCTTTCTTT. Translated, it gives CASSLVSSGLGVTEAFF.

CDR3: CASSVDPEIGELFF. CDR3 sequence (DNA): TGTGCCAGCAGCGTAGACCCAGAGATCGGGGAGCTGTTTTTT. V usage is TRBV9 and J usage is TRBJ2-2, with D uncertain. Germline V CDR1 and CDR2: SGDLS, YYNGEE. The CDR3 length is 14 residues. V was shortened by 0 bases and J by 7 bases, with 10 bases between the two germline ends.

Remarks on this clone: In the same sample, other DNA sequences code for this CDR3. This chain links TRBV5-1 with TRBJ2-5; the match to TRBD2 covers 7 bases. The CDR3 loop spans 13 amino acids. J lost 1 base, V lost 4 bases, and 1 base had no gene match. CDR1 SGHRS and CDR2 YFSETQ come from the germline V gene. Here the CDR3 reads CASSGGVQETQYF. The CDR3, as DNA: TGCGCCAGCAGCGGGGGGGTCCAAGAGACCCAGTACTTC.

This clone is a singleton in its sample. The chain combines TRBV6-5 with TRBJ2-1, with 8 positions matching TRBD2. The trim removed 6 bases at V and 7 bases at J, leaving 8 bases unmatched. The CDR3 spans 14 residues. Germline V gives CDR1 MNHEY, CDR2 SVGAGI. The CDR3 sequence: CASSQTTGGNEQFF. For the CDR3, the DNA is TGTGCCAGCAGCCAAACTACGGGGGGGAATGAGCAGTTCTTC.

The chain employs TRBV2 and TRBJ2-3, with no clear D. Looked up from germline, CDR1 is SNHLY and CDR2 is FYNNEI. V dropped 4 bases and J dropped 1 base, with 6 bases sitting between them. CDR3 size: 13 residues. The CDR3, as DNA: TGTGCCAGCAGTGGTGGACGCACAGATACGCAGTATTTT. Its translation is CASSGGRTDTQYF.

This rearrangement joins TRBV27 to TRBJ2-7, with 10 bases matching TRBD1. The CDR3 is 15 amino acids. The germline V gene has CDR1 MNHEY and CDR2 SMNVEV (reference sequence). Trimming removed 6 bases from V and 3 bases from J; junction bases left unmatched: 8. CDR3 region: CASSPGTGDIYEQYF. In DNA form, the CDR3 reads TGTGCCAGCAGCCCGGGGACAGGGGATATCTACGAGCAGTACTTC.

The chain uses TRBV11-3 and TRBJ2-1; maybe TRBD2 (7 bases). Germline V CDR1 and CDR2: SGHNT, YENEEA. Between the trimmed V and J ends, which lost 0 bases and 6 bases, there was a span of 9 bases. The CDR3 is 14 amino acids. CDR3 DNA sequence: TGTGCCAGCAGCTTAGAAAGGGGGGGCAATGAGCAGTTCTTC. Translated, it gives CASSLERGGNEQFF. Filled out from reference TRBV11-3 and TRBJ2-1, the complete variable domain reads EAGVVQSPRYKIIEKKQPVAFWCNPISGHNTLYWYLQNLGQGPELLIRYENEEAVDDSQLPKDRFSAERLKGVDSTLKIQPAELGDSAVYLCASSLERGGNEQFFGPGTRLTVL.

The chain combines TRBV7-9 with TRBJ2-7, with D possibly called TRBD1 or TRBD2 (5 bases each). Germline CDR1 SEHNR, CDR2 FQNEAQ (reference sequence). This CDR3 spans 13 amino acids. V lost 7 bases, J lost 3 bases, and 13 bases lay in between. CDR3 nucleotide sequence: TGTGCCAGCAACATCAGGGACGGCTACGAGCAGTACTTC. This translates into CASNIRDGYEQYF.

This clone came up once. The gene calls are TRBV15 and TRBJ2-7, with a tentative D call TRBD1 (6 bases). This CDR3 has 15 amino acids. V was trimmed by 3 bases and J by 6 bases, leaving 18 bases between them. The germline gives CDR1 LNHNV, CDR2 YYDKDF (reference sequence). This CDR3 reads CATSSPGQPESEQYF. The CDR3 DNA reads as TGTGCCACCAGCAGTCCCGGACAGCCCGAAAGCGAGCAGTACTTC.

The rearrangement uses TRBV28 and TRBJ1-5; D may be TRBD1 (6 bases). Germline V gene lookup returns CDR1 MDHEN and CDR2 SYDVKM. The CDR3 consists of 17 residues. V was clipped by 3 bases and J by 0 bases, with 15 bases between them. CDR3: CASSFSGATYSNQPQHF. In DNA form, the CDR3 reads TGTGCCAGCAGTTTTTCGGGGGCGACCTATAGCAATCAGCCCCAGCATTTT.

V usage is TRBV7-9 and J usage is TRBJ2-2; D perhaps matches TRBD2 (5 bases). Per the germline V gene, CDR1 is SEHNR and CDR2 is FQNEAQ (reference sequence). CDR3 size: 14 residues. The germline V and J ends were trimmed by 5 bases and 1 base, with 8 bases remaining between them. CDR3 bases: TGTGCCAGCAGCCCCGGACTGAACACCGGGGAGCTGTTTTTT. It specifies CASSPGLNTGELFF.